This TCR beta chain was observed in a study of T cells in women clearing cervical HPV infection. Sequencing used immunoSEQ multiplex PCR; TCRdb keeps in-frame clones, though not all of them. The specimen's table records around 19,000 clones. As concerns this clone: Its antigen is as yet unknown. Read sequence stops 3 residues before the CDR3 end, and the germline J gene provides the missing end.

Notes on the study in general: Richness plus V gene abundances separated cases from controls with AUC 0.8 to 0.85. CIN3+ cases had significantly higher TCR repertoire richness than controls, but evenness did not differ. TRBV6-7 abundance was lower in cases than controls (roughly 0.11% versus 0.16%).

Germline CDR1 reads DFQATT; CDR2 reads SNEGSKA (reference sequence). V gave up 6 bases and J gave up 1 base, with 7 bases separating them. The CDR3 spans 12 residues. The rearrangement joins TRBV20-1 to TRBJ2-1; D uncertain. This receptor was taken from a woman between 18 and 70 years old with a cervical HPV16 infection that either progressed to CIN3+ or cleared (not recorded which). The sequencing input was blood buffy coat. Incomplete CDR3 DNA: TGCAGTGCCCCCCCATCCTACAATGAG. It is translated as CSAPPSYNE. The whole CDR3 sequence is CSAPPSYNEQFF.